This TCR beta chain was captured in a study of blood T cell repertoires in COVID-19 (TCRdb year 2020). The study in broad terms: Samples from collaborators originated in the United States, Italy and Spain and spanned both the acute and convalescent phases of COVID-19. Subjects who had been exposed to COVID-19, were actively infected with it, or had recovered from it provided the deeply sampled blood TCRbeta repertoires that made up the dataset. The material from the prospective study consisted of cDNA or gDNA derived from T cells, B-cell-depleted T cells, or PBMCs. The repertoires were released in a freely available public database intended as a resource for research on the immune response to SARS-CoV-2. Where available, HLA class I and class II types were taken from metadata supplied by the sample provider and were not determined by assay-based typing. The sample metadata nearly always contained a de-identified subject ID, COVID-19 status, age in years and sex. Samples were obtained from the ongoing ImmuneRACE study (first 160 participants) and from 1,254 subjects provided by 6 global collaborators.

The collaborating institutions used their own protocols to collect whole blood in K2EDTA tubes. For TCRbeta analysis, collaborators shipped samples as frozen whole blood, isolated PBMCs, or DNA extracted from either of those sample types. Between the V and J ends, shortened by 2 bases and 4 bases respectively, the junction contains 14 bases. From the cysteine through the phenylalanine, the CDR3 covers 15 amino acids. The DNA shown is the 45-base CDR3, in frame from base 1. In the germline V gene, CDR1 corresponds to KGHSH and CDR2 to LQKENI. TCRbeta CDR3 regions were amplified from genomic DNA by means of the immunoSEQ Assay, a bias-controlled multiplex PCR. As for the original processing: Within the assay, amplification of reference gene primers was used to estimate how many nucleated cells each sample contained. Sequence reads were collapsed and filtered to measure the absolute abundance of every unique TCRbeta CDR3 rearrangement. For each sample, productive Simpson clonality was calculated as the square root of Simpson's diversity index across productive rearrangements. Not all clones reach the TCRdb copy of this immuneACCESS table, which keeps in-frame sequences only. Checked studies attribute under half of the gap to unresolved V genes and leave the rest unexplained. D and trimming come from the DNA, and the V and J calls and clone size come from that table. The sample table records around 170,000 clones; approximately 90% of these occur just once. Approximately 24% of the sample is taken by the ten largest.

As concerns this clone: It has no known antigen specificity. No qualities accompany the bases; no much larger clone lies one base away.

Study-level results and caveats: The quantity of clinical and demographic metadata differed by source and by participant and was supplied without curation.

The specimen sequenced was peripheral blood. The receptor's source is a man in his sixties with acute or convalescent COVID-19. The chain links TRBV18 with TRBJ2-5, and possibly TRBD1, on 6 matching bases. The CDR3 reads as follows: CASSPGGAIRETQYF. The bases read TGTGCCAGCTCACCAGGGGGCGCGATCCGAGAGACCCAGTACTTC. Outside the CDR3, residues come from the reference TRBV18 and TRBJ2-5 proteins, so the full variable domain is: NAGVMQNPRHLVRRRGQEARLRCSPMKGHSHVYWYRQLPEEGLKFMVYLQKENIIDESGMPKERFSAEFPKEGPSILRIQQVVRGDSAAYFCASSPGGAIRETQYFGPGTRLLVL.